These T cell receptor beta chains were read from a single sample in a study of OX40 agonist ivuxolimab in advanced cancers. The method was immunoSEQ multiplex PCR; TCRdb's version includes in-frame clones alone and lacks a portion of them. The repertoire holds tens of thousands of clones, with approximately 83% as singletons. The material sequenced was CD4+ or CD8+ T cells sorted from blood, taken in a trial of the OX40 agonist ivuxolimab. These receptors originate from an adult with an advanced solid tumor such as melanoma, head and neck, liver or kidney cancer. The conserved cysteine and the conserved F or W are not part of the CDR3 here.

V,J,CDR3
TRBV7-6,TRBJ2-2,ASSFPDRGTGNTGELF
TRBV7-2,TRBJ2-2,ASSSQGAEAGELF
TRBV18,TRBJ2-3,ASSPRGLAGTDTQY
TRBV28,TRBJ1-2,ASSPNRDGYT
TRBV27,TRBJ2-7,ASSPRTSGGAKQY
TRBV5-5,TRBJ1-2,ASSPGTGSDGYT
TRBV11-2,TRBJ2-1,ASSSDTGEQF
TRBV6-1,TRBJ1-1,ASSEQGNTEAF
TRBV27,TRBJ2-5,ASSFGRVETQY
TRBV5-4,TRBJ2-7,ASSFGTGGYEQY
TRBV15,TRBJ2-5,ATSRRSTSAETQY
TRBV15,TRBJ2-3,ATSRDPGTHTDTQY
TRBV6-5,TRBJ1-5,ASRSDRGQPQH
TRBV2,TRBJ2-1,ASSVWGGGARNEQF
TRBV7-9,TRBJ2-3,ASSLPGLGTQY
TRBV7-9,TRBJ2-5,ASSLRGQETQY
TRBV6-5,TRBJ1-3,ASSERVSGNTIY
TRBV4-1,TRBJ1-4,ASSQEGRGGEEKLF
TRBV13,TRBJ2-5,ASSLIFQETQY
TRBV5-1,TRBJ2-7,ASSLGGDLKEQY
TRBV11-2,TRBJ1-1,ASSPWTGLGEAF
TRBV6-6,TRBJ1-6,ASSSTHGSPLH
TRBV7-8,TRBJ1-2,ASSPIRVNGYT
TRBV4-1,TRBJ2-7,ASSQGTSGVGEQY
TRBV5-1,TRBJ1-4,ASSFRTSGDQKLF
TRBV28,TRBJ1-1,ASSLLARQGTEAF
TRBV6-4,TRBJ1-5,ASSDTGTGGGYSNQPQH
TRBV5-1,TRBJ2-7,ASSSVGQGYEQY
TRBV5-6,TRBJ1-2,ASSLPASNYGYT
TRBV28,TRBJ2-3,ASSLSPGLDTQY
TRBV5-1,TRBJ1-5,ASSLLGASNQPQH
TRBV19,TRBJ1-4,ASSSRTPGTNEKLF
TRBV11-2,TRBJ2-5,ASSLDRGRGQETQY
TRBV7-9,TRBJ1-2,ASSPRDMNYGYT
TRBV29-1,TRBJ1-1,SVLRGGNTEAF
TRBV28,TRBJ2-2,ASSTTGRTGELF
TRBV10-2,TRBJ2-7,ASSESRVGGEQY
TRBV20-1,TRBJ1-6,SASIGTGG
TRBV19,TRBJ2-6,ASSTLIGWGANVLT
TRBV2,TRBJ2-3,AGGTGAGDTQY
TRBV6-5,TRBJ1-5,ASSESINQPQH
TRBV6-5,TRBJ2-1,ASRTRRDNEQF